This T cell receptor beta chain was obtained from a study of blood T cell repertoires in COVID-19 (dated by TCRdb to 2018 to 2021). About the study as a whole: The collaborator samples originated in the United States, Italy and Spain and spanned the acute and convalescent phases of COVID-19. The repertoires were made available in a free public database intended to serve as a resource for research on the immune response to SARS-CoV-2. Deeply sampled blood TCRbeta repertoires from subjects exposed to, actively infected with, or recovered from COVID-19 were included in the dataset. Samples came from the ongoing ImmuneRACE study (first 160 participants) plus 1,254 subjects from 6 global collaborators. Nearly every sample came with metadata listing a de-identified subject ID, COVID-19 status, age in years and sex. Where available, HLA class I and class II types were obtained from metadata supplied by the sample provider rather than from assay-based typing. The prospective study material was composed of cDNA or gDNA derived from T cells, B-cell-depleted T cells, or PBMCs. Points the paper makes about the study in general: The quantity of clinical and demographic metadata differed by source and by participant and was supplied without curation.

The CDR3 starts with the cysteine, ends with the phenylalanine, and has 15 residues. The DNA shown is the 45-base CDR3, in frame from base 1. Relative to germline, V is missing 7 bases and J is missing 1 base, with 4 bases of the junction outside any gene match. Based on the germline V gene, the CDR1 and CDR2 sequences are MNHEY and SVGAGI. This clone appeared once. The antigen this receptor binds is unknown. Qualities for individual bases were not recorded, and no much larger clone is one base off. The collaborating institutions used their own protocols to collect whole blood in K2EDTA tubes. Collaborator samples were shipped for TCRbeta analysis as frozen whole blood, isolated PBMCs, or DNA extracted from either sample type. TCRbeta CDR3 regions were amplified from genomic DNA by means of the immunoSEQ Assay, a bias-controlled multiplex PCR. In the original analysis: Nucleated cell counts per sample were estimated from amplification of reference gene primers within the assay. To quantify the absolute abundance of each unique TCRbeta CDR3 rearrangement, sequence reads were collapsed and filtered. For each sample, productive Simpson clonality was calculated by taking the square root of Simpson's diversity index across productive rearrangements. TCRdb re-hosts the immuneACCESS table, in-frame sequences only. Its copies lack some clones; in the studies checked, an unresolved V gene accounts for under half of them, and the cause for the rest is not known. V and J calls and clone size are those listed in that table; D and trimming were worked out from the DNA. The sample table records 260,000 or so clones; over 75% of these occur just once. The ten largest make up about 9.1% of the sample.

The sequenced sample consisted of peripheral blood. The TCR was taken from a human donor in a cohort sampled during active COVID-19. The chain links TRBV6-5 with TRBJ1-3; 10 bases in the middle match TRBD1. The CDR3 corresponds to CASKDRGVSGNTIYF. The nucleotides read TGTGCCAGCAAGGACAGGGGGGTTTCTGGAAACACCATATATTTT.